Shown below are 27 T cell receptor beta chains from a single sample sequenced in a study of T cells in Graves' hyperthyroidism and ophthalmopathy. TCR beta CDR3 regions were amplified from RNA. The study used the HTBI primer set for a first-round RT-PCR of the TCR CDR3. Each CDR3 protein gets one entry after TCRdb re-called the multiplex PCR reads with MiXCR. In the table there are around 720,000 distinct CDR3 sequences, around 40% of which are singletons. Source material: blood. Receptors were obtained from a woman aged 40 to 49 with Graves' hyperthyroidism.

This clonotype appeared many times. The rearrangement joins TRBV29-1 to TRBJ1-3, with D unclear. The germline CDR1 and CDR2 sequences are SQVTM and ANQGSEA. This CDR3 is built from 14 residues. Deletions cut 3 bases from V and 0 bases from J, with 9 bases between. CDR3 residues: CSVEWAVSGNTIYF. CDR3 DNA sequence: TGCAGCGTTGAGTGGGCAGTCTCTGGAAACACCATATATTTT.

This rearrangement joins TRBV9 to TRBJ1-5, with unresolved D. Germline assignment: CDR1 SGDLS and CDR2 YYNGEE. The CDR3 totals 13 residues. V was clipped by 1 base and J by 5 bases, with 7 bases between them. Written as DNA, the CDR3 is TGTGCCAGCAGCGTATCCCCGGATCAGCCCCAGCATTTT. It translates to CASSVSPDQPQHF. The full variable domain, with the rest looked up from reference TRBV9 and TRBJ1-5, is DSGVTQTPKHLITATGQRVTLRCSPRSGDLSVYWYQQSLDQGLQFLIQYYNGEERAKGNILERFSAQQFPDLHSELNLSSLELGDSALYFCASSVSPDQPQHFGDGTRLSIL.

A few counts support this clonotype. The chain is built from TRBV27 and TRBJ2-5, with D uncertain. Trimming took off 6 bases at V and 1 base at J, with 12 bases between the two ends. The CDR3 consists of 14 residues. Germline V gives CDR1 MNHEY, CDR2 SMNVEV (reference sequence). This CDR3 reads CASSPTAVQETQYF. Here the CDR3 DNA reads TGTGCCAGCAGCCCCACCGCTGTCCAAGAGACCCAGTACTTC.

This clonotype was observed many times. V gene TRBV7-2 combines with J gene TRBJ2-5; the D gene is possibly TRBD1 (6 bases). This CDR3 has 13 residues. Germline V gene data show CDR1 as SGHTA and CDR2 as FQGNSA. With 5 bases removed from V and 5 bases from J, the gap between germline ends came to 12 bases. CDR3 bases: TGTGCCAGCAGCCAGGGGCAGAGGGAGACCCAGTACTTC. Translated, it gives CASSQGQRETQYF.

This clonotype was counted at least ten times. J is TRBJ2-7 and V is TRBV29-1; 7 nucleotides agree with TRBD1. The germline V gene has CDR1 SQVTM and CDR2 ANQGSEA. This CDR3 has 14 residues. J gave up 2 bases and V 6 bases, and 10 bases lay outside the gene matches. The CDR3 region is CSVEASGGPYEQYF. In DNA form, the CDR3 reads TGCAGCGTCGAGGCGTCAGGGGGTCCCTACGAGCAGTACTTC.

This clonotype showed up many times. The chain carries TRBV20-1 and TRBJ1-1; D gene uncertain. This CDR3 is 11 amino acids long. In germline, CDR1 is DFQATT, CDR2 SNEGSKA (reference sequence). Between the trimmed V and J ends, which lost 6 bases and 0 bases, there was a span of 5 bases. The CDR3 sequence is CSAPMNTEAFF. CDR3 sequence (DNA): TGCAGTGCACCCATGAACACTGAAGCTTTCTTT.

This clonotype was found many times. The chain employs TRBV19 and TRBJ1-2, with D possibly being TRBD1 (6 bases). CDR1 and CDR2 (germline): LNHDA, SQIVND (reference sequence). V dropped 4 bases and J dropped 4 bases, with 13 bases sitting between them. The CDR3 loop spans 14 amino acids. The CDR3 loop is CASSTGQKTYGYTF. CDR3 DNA: TGTGCCAGTAGTACCGGACAGAAAACCTATGGCTACACCTTC.

This clonotype appeared a few times. This chain links TRBV4-1 with TRBJ1-2; D is unclear. The ends were cut back, 0 bases at V and 2 bases at J, with 4 bases in the middle. From germline, CDR1 is MGHRA and CDR2 YSYEKL. This CDR3 is 13 amino acids long. CDR3 loop: CASSQEDNYGYTF. The CDR3 DNA sequence: TGCGCCAGCAGCCAAGAGGACAACTATGGCTACACCTTC.

A note on this clonotype: A much bigger clone sits one base away, suggesting this may be a read error. CDR3 protein: CSVAPDRAGARGKLFF. CDR3 nucleotides: TGCAGCGTTGCCCCAGATCGAGCGGGGGCGCGCGGAAAACTGTTTTTT. V and J are TRBV29-1 and TRBJ1-4; tentative D call: TRBD1 (6 bases). Germline V gene sequence: CDR1 SQVTM, CDR2 ANQGSEA. With 4 bases removed from V and 10 bases from J, the gap between germline ends came to 25 bases. The CDR3 length is 16 residues.

This clonotype was counted many times. The chain carries TRBV7-2 and TRBJ2-7, with D hard to call. Trimming shortened V by 0 bases and J by 0 bases, and 6 bases separated the two germline ends. Per germline, CDR1 SGHTA and CDR2 FQGNSA. The length of the CDR3 is 14 residues. The CDR3 reads CASSLAYVSYEQYF. The CDR3 bases are TGTGCCAGCAGCTTAGCCTACGTCTCCTACGAGCAGTACTTC.

The rearrangement links TRBV5-6 to TRBJ2-5, with D possibly being TRBD2 (5 bases). The V and J ends lost 0 bases and 2 bases respectively, with 11 bases between them. This CDR3 has 15 residues. CDR1 is SGHDT, CDR2 YYEEEE, per germline. The CDR3 is CASSLGRTAQETQYF. The CDR3 nucleotides are TGTGCCAGCAGCTTGGGGAGGACGGCGCAAGAGACCCAGTACTTC. The full variable domain, with the rest looked up from reference TRBV5-6 and TRBJ2-5, is DAGVTQSPTHLIKTRGQQVTLRCSPKSGHDTVSWYQQALGQGPQFIFQYYEEEERQRGNFPDRFSGHQFPNYSSELNVNALLLGDSALYLCASSLGRTAQETQYFGPGTRLLVL.

This chain connects TRBV19 to TRBJ2-7; possible D gene TRBD1, 7 bases. This CDR3 is 17 amino acids long. CDR1 is LNHDA, CDR2 SQIVND, per germline (reference sequence). Between the trimmed V and J ends, which lost 5 bases and 3 bases, there was a span of 23 bases. The CDR3 loop is CASSRSTGPGGIYEQYF. CDR3 DNA sequence: TGTGCCAGTAGTCGGAGTACCGGGCCAGGGGGGATCTACGAGCAGTACTTC.

This clonotype was detected once. A read error may be the cause here, since a much bigger clone is one base away. The DNA of the CDR3 is TGTGCCAGCAGTCCCTTCCGACAGGCCAATGGCTACACCTTC. Its protein product is CASSPFRQANGYTF. This chain connects TRBV6-1 to TRBJ1-2; maybe TRBD1 (6 bases). Deletions cut 5 bases from V and 6 bases from J, with 16 bases between. Per the germline V gene, CDR1 is MNHNS and CDR2 is SASEGT. The CDR3 runs to 14 residues.

The gene calls are TRBV10-1 and TRBJ2-1, with D unresolved. V was shortened by 0 bases and J by 6 bases, with 9 bases between the two germline ends. The CDR3 covers 14 residues. CDR1 and CDR2 (germline): WNHNN, SYGVQD (reference sequence). The CDR3 sequence is CASSESLASNEQFF. In DNA, the CDR3 is TGCGCCAGCAGTGAGTCGTTAGCTAGCAATGAGCAGTTCTTC.

The table lists this clonotype with many counts. The V call is TRBV6-2 or TRBV6-3, the J call TRBJ2-7, with D uncertain. The CDR3 consists of 12 residues. V lost 0 bases and J lost 3, with 3 bases in between. CDR1 MNHEY and CDR2 SVGEGT come from the germline V gene. DNA for the CDR3: TGTGCCAGCAGTTACTCGAACTACGAGCAGTACTTC. The encoded protein is CASSYSNYEQYF.

J is TRBJ1-1 and V is TRBV13; TRBD1 agrees at 9 bases. Germline-derived CDR1 and CDR2 are PRHDT and FYEKMQ (reference sequence). The CDR3 consists of 17 residues. The V segment lost 0 bases and the J segment 1 base; nucleotides outside the gene matches: 6. This CDR3 reads CASSLGTTGGRNTEAFF. The CDR3 bases are TGTGCCAGCAGCTTAGGGACGACAGGGGGAAGGAACACTGAAGCTTTCTTT.

At least ten counts were recorded for this clonotype. The chain joins TRBV10-3 to TRBJ1-2; possible D gene TRBD1, 5 bases. Germline CDR1 ENHRY, CDR2 SYGVKD. The CDR3 is 15 residues long. V gave up 4 bases and J gave up 3 bases, with 15 bases separating them. CDR3 DNA sequence: TGTGCCATCAGTGTTTGGACATTCCATTACTATGGCTACACCTTC. As protein: CAISVWTFHYYGYTF.

This clonotype was observed many times. This chain connects TRBV12-3 or TRBV12-4 to TRBJ2-7, with unresolved D. There are 13 residues in the CDR3. Trimming took 3 bases from V and 3 from J, leaving 9 bases between them. Written as DNA, the CDR3 is TGTGCCAGCAGTTTGGGCACCTACTACGAGCAGTACTTC. Its protein product is CASSLGTYYEQYF.

The chain employs TRBV20-1 and TRBJ1-2; D is unresolved. Germline V gives CDR1 DFQATT, CDR2 SNEGSKA (reference sequence). CDR3 size: 15 residues. Trimming took off 0 bases at V and 4 bases at J, with 15 bases between the two ends. CDR3 coding DNA: TGCAGTGCTAGAGAGCCCCATAGGGCGAGCTATGGCTACACCTTC. This encodes CSAREPHRASYGYTF.

This clonotype has only one observation. J is TRBJ1-5 and V is TRBV24-1; possibly TRBD1 for D (5 bases). CDR1 is KGHDR and CDR2 is SFDVKD in the germline V gene. CDR3 size: 14 residues. V was pared by 5 bases and J by 7 bases, with 14 bases between. The CDR3 loop is CATSARAFGQPQHF. In nucleotides, the CDR3 is TGTGCCACCAGTGCCAGGGCCTTCGGGCAGCCCCAGCATTTT.

The CDR3 sequence: CASHGAGGPYGYTF. CDR3 bases: TGTGCCAGCCACGGTGCGGGGGGACCGTATGGCTACACCTTC. This chain joins TRBV6-5 and TRBJ1-2, with a possible D match to TRBD1 (5 bases). V gave up 8 bases and J gave up 5 bases, with 18 bases separating them. This CDR3 has 14 amino acids. The germline V gene encodes CDR1 MNHEY and CDR2 SVGAGI.

This clonotype was counted many times. The chain combines TRBV20-1 with TRBJ1-6, with 7 bases fitting TRBD1. This CDR3 is built from 12 residues. The junction had 2 bases not matched to a gene; V was cut back by 5 bases and J by 7 bases. The germline V gene has CDR1 DFQATT and CDR2 SNEGSKA (reference sequence). CDR3 sequence reads: CSAQTGNSPLHF. CDR3 coding DNA: TGCAGTGCTCAGACAGGGAATTCACCCCTCCACTTT.

This clonotype was counted at least ten times. The chain employs TRBV11-2 and TRBJ2-5; D is unclear. CDR1 and CDR2 (germline): SGHAT, FQNNGV. This CDR3 region has 13 residues. Trimming removed 6 bases from V and 4 bases from J, with 12 bases in between. Here the CDR3 reads CASRRLPGETQYF. The DNA of the CDR3 is TGTGCCAGCAGGCGCCTACCCGGAGAGACCCAGTACTTC.

This clonotype appeared a few times. This chain connects TRBV6-5 to TRBJ2-2, with 11 bases fitting TRBD2. V trimming: 4 bases; J trimming: 3 bases; junction bases outside the gene matches: 4. The V gene's germline CDR1 is MNHEY and CDR2 SVGAGI. The CDR3 is 16 amino acids. This CDR3 reads CASSSRTSGYTGELFF. In nucleotides, the CDR3 is TGTGCCAGCAGTTCCAGGACTAGCGGGTACACCGGGGAGCTGTTTTTT.

Worth noting for this clonotype: A much larger clone lies a single base off, so this may be a read error. The chain links TRBV7-3 to TRBJ1-2; D ambiguous. This CDR3 spans 14 amino acids. Germline V gene data show CDR1 as SGHTA and CDR2 as FQGTGA. V lost 0 bases and J 3 bases, leaving 8 bases between the germline ends. CDR3 nucleotides: TGTGCCAGCAGCTTAACGCCCGGGGACTATGGCTACACCTTC. It yields the protein CASSLTPGDYGYTF.

This chain links TRBV6-5 with TRBJ2-5; D might be TRBD2 (5 bases). The CDR3 is 16 residues long. Germline assignment: CDR1 MNHEY and CDR2 SVGAGI. The V and J ends lost 0 bases and 3 bases respectively, with 14 bases between them. Written as DNA, the CDR3 is TGTGCCAGCAGTTACTCGATGAGGGATTCAAAAGAGACCCAGTACTTC. This sequence encodes CASSYSMRDSKETQYF.

DNA of the CDR3: TGTGCCGGCACTTTGAACACCGGGGAGCTGTTTTTT. This codes for CAGTLNTGELFF. The J gene is TRBJ2-2, the V gene TRBV6-5; D is ambiguous. Trimming cost V 11 bases and J 1 base, with 8 bases left between them. CDR1 is MNHEY, CDR2 SVGAGI, per germline. The CDR3 extends over 12 amino acids.